The 13 T cell receptor beta chains listed next were all sequenced from one sample in a study of cytomegalovirus exposure and HLA in healthy donors. Primers included in the PCR were 60 Vbeta and 13 Jbeta primers. Assay used: immunoSEQ multiplex PCR; TCRdb lists only in-frame clones, some missing. The sample yields roughly 150,000 clones, more than 65% seen once. The sample taken for sequencing was PBMCs. All receptors come from a man under 40 in good health and CMV-seronegative.

This clone was seen only once. V gene TRBV27 combines with J gene TRBJ1-1; weak D call: TRBD1 (6 bases). Germline V gene sequence: CDR1 MNHEY, CDR2 SMNVEV (reference sequence). The CDR3 consists of 13 residues. V was shortened by 4 bases and J by 3 bases, with 9 bases between the two germline ends. The CDR3 sequence is CASSWTDDTEAFF. The CDR3 bases are TGTGCCAGCAGTTGGACAGACGACACTGAAGCTTTCTTT.

The chain employs TRBV7-6 and TRBJ1-1; 8 bases align to TRBD1. The germline V gene has CDR1 SGHVS and CDR2 FNYEAQ. The junction had 7 bases not matched to a gene; V was cut back by 5 bases and J by 5 bases. The CDR3 is made up of 14 amino acids. CDR3 in DNA: TGTGCCAGCAGCGAAAGGACAGGGTGGACTGAAGCTTTCTTT. It translates to CASSERTGWTEAFF.

The chain carries TRBV4-1 and TRBJ1-4, with a weak D call TRBD1 (5 bases). V was shortened by 0 bases and J by 3 bases, with 20 bases between the two germline ends. The CDR3 runs to 19 residues. The germline V gene has CDR1 MGHRA and CDR2 YSYEKL. The CDR3 loop is CASSQDHRTGVLANEKLFF. The CDR3, as DNA: TGCGCCAGCAGCCAAGATCATAGAACAGGCGTCCTCGCTAATGAAAAACTGTTTTTT.

This clone has more than one count but fewer than ten. In nucleotides, the CDR3 is TGCGCCTGCACGGCAGGGAACACTGAAGCTTTCTTT. It yields the protein CACTAGNTEAFF. This chain links TRBV10-2 with TRBJ1-1; D gene ambiguous. V was cut by 11 bases and J by 1 base, with 11 bases left in between. The CDR3 runs to 12 residues. Looked up from germline, CDR1 is WSHSY and CDR2 is SAAADI.

This chain links TRBV10-3 with TRBJ1-6, with 10 bases identical to TRBD1. The germline V gene has CDR1 ENHRY and CDR2 SYGVKD. V dropped 4 bases and J dropped 5; count of bases not matched to a gene: 2. CDR3 size: 15 residues. The CDR3 loop is CAISGGTGDNSPLHF. The DNA for the CDR3 is TGTGCCATCAGTGGGGGGACAGGGGATAATTCACCCCTCCACTTT.

This chain uses TRBV30 with TRBJ1-5, with 12 bases lining up with TRBD1. Trimming removed 8 bases from V and 6 bases from J; junction bases left unmatched: 5. Germline-derived CDR1 and CDR2 are GTSNPN and SVGIG (reference sequence). This CDR3 has 13 residues. The CDR3 sequence: CAGTGGGRQPQHF. As DNA, the CDR3 is TGTGCCGGGACAGGGGGCGGGCGTCAGCCCCAGCATTTT.

This sequence joins TRBV20-1 and TRBJ1-1; no clear D. Trimming left V 0 bases short and J 14 bases short, with 13 bases between. Germline lookup yields CDR1 DFQATT and CDR2 SNEGSKA (reference sequence). This CDR3 is 11 amino acids long. CDR3 coding DNA: TGCAGTGCTAGAGATCTAGCACACCTCTTCTTT. Residues: CSARDLAHLFF.

In its sample, this clone was seen once. The chain is built from TRBV11-2 and TRBJ2-7; possible D gene TRBD2, 5 bases. This CDR3 has 12 amino acids. V lost 5 bases to trimming and J lost 6 bases, with 11 bases between them. Germline CDR1 is SGHAT and CDR2 is FQNNGV. The CDR3 loop is CASSATRGEQYF. The CDR3 bases are TGTGCCAGCAGCGCAACTAGAGGCGAGCAGTACTTC. Variable domain in full (rest from reference TRBV11-2 and TRBJ2-7): EAGVAQSPRYKIIEKRQSVAFWCNPISGHATLYWYQQILGQGPKLLIQFQNNGVVDDSQLPKDRFSAERLKGVDSTLKIQPAKLEDSAVYLCASSATRGEQYFGPGTRLTVT.

The rearrangement uses TRBV5-6 and TRBJ1-1, with D tentatively TRBD1 (6 bases). CDR3 size: 13 residues. Germline CDR1 SGHDT, CDR2 YYEEEE. Trimming left V 4 bases short and J 3 bases short, with 10 bases between. In DNA form, the CDR3 reads TGTGCCAGCAGCAGGGGGGGGGACACTGAAGCTTTCTTT. This gives the protein CASSRGGDTEAFF. Complete variable domain (other parts from reference TRBV5-6 and TRBJ1-1): DAGVTQSPTHLIKTRGQQVTLRCSPKSGHDTVSWYQQALGQGPQFIFQYYEEEERQRGNFPDRFSGHQFPNYSSELNVNALLLGDSALYLCASSRGGDTEAFFGQGTRLTVV.

This clone was counted once. This chain joins TRBV7-8 and TRBJ2-7, with 7 bases fitting TRBD1. Germline CDR1 and CDR2: SGHVS and FQNEAQ. This CDR3 region has 15 residues. J lost 1 base, V lost 5 bases, and 8 bases had no gene match. In nucleotides, the CDR3 is TGTGCCAGCAGCGCTCCAACAGGGGTGTCCTACGAGCAGTACTTC. Amino acids: CASSAPTGVSYEQYF.

Only a few counts were recorded for this clone. This chain uses TRBV5-1 with TRBJ1-6, with D maybe TRBD1 (6 bases). The germline CDR1 and CDR2 sequences are SGHRS and YFSETQ. The CDR3 consists of 15 residues. Trimming removed 8 bases from V and 7 bases from J, with 19 bases in between. For the CDR3, the DNA is TGCGCCAGTAGATCACCATCAGGGGCAAATTCACCCCTCCACTTT. Encoded protein: CASRSPSGANSPLHF.

The rearrangement joins TRBV7-9 to TRBJ1-3; tentatively, D is TRBD1 (5 bases). The CDR3 loop spans 15 amino acids. Deletions cut 0 bases from V and 6 bases from J, with 12 bases between. Germline V CDR1 and CDR2: SEHNR, FQNEAQ (reference sequence). The CDR3 is CASSLAGGEENTIYF. CDR3 DNA sequence: TGTGCCAGCAGCTTAGCGGGGGGGGAAGAAAACACCATATATTTT.

This clone was picked up one time. This likely comes from a read error, as the CDR3 has no conserved phenylalanine or tryptophan at its end. The V gene is TRBV6-1, the J gene TRBJ1-1; 8 bases agree with TRBD1. The CDR3 contains 17 residues. V lost 3 bases, J lost 1 base, and 10 bases stayed unmatched. CDR1 is MNHNS and CDR2 is SASEGT in the germline V gene. Written as DNA, the CDR3 is TGTGCCAGCAGTGAGGCTACAGGGGGTCTGGGGAACACTGAAGCTTTCCTT. Amino acids: CASSEATGGLGNTEAFL.